This record concerns one T cell receptor beta chain sequence. Its target is not known. This record belongs to a study of beta chain features in type 1 diabetes. Germline V gene sequence: CDR1 SEHNR, CDR2 FQNEAQ (reference sequence). Trimming took 6 bases from V and 6 from J, leaving 16 bases between them. This CDR3 spans 14 amino acids. Study results and limitations: Within each of all four CD4+ subsets, Type 1 diabetes patients had TCRB CDR3s that were moderately but significantly shorter.

Expressed TCRB transcripts were sequenced because the entire RNA isolate underwent reverse transcription. Method: immunoSEQ multiplex PCR; TCRdb's copy keeps in-frame clones and lacks some. The data show about 710,000 clones, about 14% seen once. The specimen was naive CD4+ T cells from blood. This rearrangement joins TRBV7-9 to TRBJ2-3; perhaps TRBD1 as D (5 bases). The sequence was collected from a man between 18 and 29 years old with type 1 diabetes. The CDR3 sequence: CASSLRGFGDTQYF. Here the CDR3 DNA reads TGTGCCAGCAGTCTAAGGGGTTTCGGGGATACGCAGTATTTT.